What follows are 20 T cell receptor beta chains derived from one specimen sequenced in a study of T cell repertoires in cytomegalovirus infection (dated by TCRdb to about 2019). Sequencing was carried out with an Illumina HiSeq 1500. In TCRdb, the public reads were trimmed at Q25 with fastp and aligned with MiXCR, with productive beta chains retained. Here each entry gathers all rows of one CDR3 protein and keeps the most common genes and DNA. This sample comprises 560,000 or so distinct CDR3 sequences, approximately 17% of them detected only once. The top ten constitute 20% to 30% of the sample. The source material was CD8+ T cells from PBMCs. Receptors originate from a human donor in good health (CMV status not recorded). Some clones in this sample may be carry-over from other donors' samples.

This clonotype was seen repeatedly, ten times or more. The chain combines TRBV5-8 with TRBJ1-2, with TRBD1 as a possible D gene (6 bases). This CDR3 has 13 amino acids. CDR1 and CDR2 (germline): SGHTS, YDEGEE. Trimming took 9 bases from V and 5 from J, leaving 17 bases between them. This chain's CDR3 is CAIPLDRSYGYTF. For the CDR3, the DNA is TGTGCCATTCCTCTCGACAGGTCTTATGGCTACACCTTC.

This clonotype was observed at least ten times. The chain uses TRBV5-5 and TRBJ2-1; weak D call: TRBD1 (5 bases). The CDR3 is 15 residues long. Trimming cost V 4 bases and J 0 bases, with 11 bases left between them. Germline V lookup: CDR1 SGHKS, CDR2 YYEKEE (reference sequence). DNA of the CDR3: TGTGCCAGCAGCACCACAGGTAGCTCCTACAATGAGCAGTTCTTC. It yields the protein CASSTTGSSYNEQFF.

The sample holds many counts of this clonotype. The rearrangement links TRBV6-1 to TRBJ1-5; the D gene is possibly TRBD1 (5 bases). The CDR3 is made up of 14 amino acids. Trimming removed 7 bases from V and 7 bases from J, with 17 bases in between. Germline V gene sequence: CDR1 MNHNS, CDR2 SASEGT. The DNA for the CDR3 is TGTGCCAGCACAATGAACGGGGACGAGCAGCCCCAGCATTTT. This sequence encodes CASTMNGDEQPQHF.

This clonotype was found many times. This chain links TRBV28 with TRBJ2-2, with a weak D call TRBD1 (6 bases). V dropped 5 bases and J dropped 4 bases, with 11 bases sitting between them. CDR1 is MDHEN, CDR2 SYDVKM, per germline. The CDR3 has 14 amino acids. The CDR3: CASSRDRLTGELFF. CDR3 in DNA: TGTGCCAGCAGTCGAGACAGGCTCACCGGGGAGCTGTTTTTT.

The chain couples TRBV7-3 to TRBJ2-2; D gene uncertain. Germline-derived CDR1 and CDR2 are SGHTA and FQGTGA. The CDR3 has 14 residues. Trimming stripped 6 bases from V and 5 bases from J, with 13 bases between. The CDR3 is CASRPPTSTGELFF. CDR3 DNA: TGTGCCAGCAGGCCCCCCACCTCTACCGGGGAGCTGTTTTTT.

The table lists this clonotype with many counts. V usage is TRBV7-9 and J usage is TRBJ1-5, with TRBD1 matching 9 bases. The germline gives CDR1 SEHNR, CDR2 FQNEAQ (reference sequence). The CDR3 runs to 13 residues. V shed 8 bases and J 7 bases; nucleotides not matched to a gene: 6. CDR3 amino acids: CASDSDRGQPQHF. The CDR3 bases are TGTGCCAGCGATTCGGACAGGGGCCAGCCCCAGCATTTT.

This clonotype has a count of ten or more. This rearrangement joins TRBV7-6 to TRBJ2-2, with TRBD2 matching over 12 bases. The CDR3 has 17 amino acids. Germline CDR1 is SGHVS and CDR2 is FNYEAQ. The V segment lost 0 bases and the J segment 5 bases; nucleotides outside the gene matches: 4. In DNA form, the CDR3 reads TGTGCCAGCAGCTTAGCGTCGACTAGCGGGAGTACCGGGGAGCTGTTTTTT. Translating gives CASSLASTSGSTGELFF.

This clonotype was seen ten or more times. The V gene is TRBV7-8, the J gene TRBJ2-1; D might be TRBD1 or TRBD2, each matching 5 bases. The V end lost 4 bases, the J end lost 6 bases, and 19 bases lay between the germline ends. The CDR3 runs 16 residues. Germline CDR1 reads SGHVS; CDR2 reads FQNEAQ. The CDR3 DNA sequence: TGTGCCAGCAGCTCACCGGGACGGGACGGTTTCAATGAGCAGTTCTTC. This sequence encodes CASSSPGRDGFNEQFF.

The chain has TRBV5-1 and TRBJ1-2; no clear D. CDR1 SGHRS and CDR2 YFSETQ come from the germline V gene. V gave up 4 bases and J gave up 7 bases, with 11 bases separating them. The CDR3 extends over 12 amino acids. The CDR3 region has the DNA TGCGCCAGCAGCCAAGACTTTGGTGGCTACACCTTC. Its protein is CASSQDFGGYTF.

The chain links TRBV28 to TRBJ2-1; D uncertain. The CDR3 is 12 amino acids. Germline CDR1 is MDHEN and CDR2 is SYDVKM. V lost 4 bases to trimming and J lost 4 bases, with 5 bases between them. The CDR3 bases are TGTGCCAGCAGTTGGCAGTACAATGAGCAGTTCTTC. Protein: CASSWQYNEQFF.

This clonotype was seen many times. V is TRBV19 and J is TRBJ2-1, with 10 bases that match TRBD2. This CDR3 has 13 residues. Germline values: CDR1 LNHDA, CDR2 SQIVND (reference sequence). Germline trimming cut 8 bases from V and 7 bases from J; bases unmatched to any gene: 5. This CDR3 is CASGRAGGNEQFF. CDR3 coding DNA: TGTGCCAGTGGCCGAGCGGGAGGGAATGAGCAGTTCTTC.

This clonotype appeared a few times. The chain uses TRBV30 and TRBJ1-4; D call uncertain. Trimming left V 5 bases short and J 0 bases short, with 4 bases between. CDR1 and CDR2 from the germline V gene are GTSNPN and SVGIG (reference sequence). The CDR3 is 12 amino acids. For the CDR3, the DNA is TGTGCCTGGGAGACAACTAATGAAAAACTGTTTTTT. Protein product: CAWETTNEKLFF.

The chain links TRBV4-1 to TRBJ1-1; D is undetermined. V was cut by 4 bases and J by 7 bases, with 13 bases left in between. Germline V gene lookup returns CDR1 MGHRA and CDR2 YSYEKL. The CDR3 runs 13 residues. Here the CDR3 DNA reads TGCGCCAGCAGCCGACGCCGGGATGATGAAGCTTTCTTT. It codes for CASSRRRDDEAFF.

This clonotype was seen more than once but under ten times. The J gene is TRBJ2-7, the V gene TRBV20-1; TRBD2 is a possible D gene (6 bases). The CDR3 spans 13 residues. The V gene lost 5 bases and the J gene lost 6 bases, with 17 bases spanning the gap. CDR1 is DFQATT and CDR2 is SNEGSKA in the germline V gene (reference sequence). The CDR3 loop reads CSAGGKRRSEQYF. The DNA of the CDR3 is TGCAGTGCTGGAGGGAAACGTCGGTCCGAGCAGTACTTC.

This clonotype occurred many times. This sequence joins TRBV11-2 and TRBJ2-5; perhaps TRBD2 as D (5 bases). V was cut by 5 bases and J by 5 bases, with 9 bases left in between. The CDR3 sequence is 12 residues long. Germline values: CDR1 SGHAT, CDR2 FQNNGV. CDR3 protein: CASSLREETQYF. For the CDR3, the DNA is TGTGCCAGCAGCCTAAGGGAGGAGACCCAGTACTTC.

This clonotype has at least ten counts. The chain joins TRBV7-9 to TRBJ2-7; tentatively, D is TRBD1 (6 bases). V shed 4 bases and J shed 1 base, with 8 bases lying between them. The germline CDR1 and CDR2 sequences are SEHNR and FQNEAQ (reference sequence). The CDR3 has 13 residues. The CDR3 spells CASSSDSSYEQYF. CDR3 nucleotides: TGTGCCAGCAGCTCGGACAGTTCCTACGAGCAGTACTTC.

By proportion, this clonotype is medium-sized (0.01 to 0.1%). The chain has TRBV5-1 and TRBJ2-1; D remains unclear. Deletions cut 3 bases from V and 4 bases from J, with 14 bases between. From germline, CDR1 is SGHRS and CDR2 YFSETQ. The CDR3 loop spans 15 amino acids. The CDR3, as DNA: TGCGCCAGCAGCTGGGTGGCACCCCAATACAATGAGCAGTTCTTC. It translates to CASSWVAPQYNEQFF.

This clonotype was observed a few times. The CDR3 DNA is TGTGCCACCAGTGATTGGGGGGAAGGAGCTTTCTTT. This sequence encodes CATSDWGEGAFF. This chain connects TRBV24-1 to TRBJ1-1; maybe TRBD1 (5 bases). Germline assignment: CDR1 KGHDR and CDR2 SFDVKD. Trimming took off 2 bases at V and 10 bases at J, with 10 bases between the two ends. This CDR3 contains 12 residues.

In its sample, this clonotype was seen a few times. The chain is built from TRBV4-1 and TRBJ2-7; 7 bases agree with TRBD1. Germline CDR1 reads MGHRA; CDR2 reads YSYEKL. V lost 2 bases, J lost 2 bases, and 9 bases stayed unmatched. The length of the CDR3 is 16 residues. CDR3 sequence: CASSQQKADRTYEQYF. The CDR3 DNA follows: TGCGCCAGCAGCCAACAAAAAGCGGACAGGACCTACGAGCAGTACTTC.

This clonotype was recorded at least ten times. CDR3 region: CASSLLGEGTDTQYF. The CDR3 DNA sequence: TGTGCCAGCAGCTTGTTGGGGGAAGGCACAGATACGCAGTATTTT. The chain uses TRBV5-4 and TRBJ2-3; D is tentatively TRBD1 or TRBD2 (5 bases each). Germline V lookup: CDR1 SGHNT, CDR2 YYREEE (reference sequence). V was clipped by 1 base and J by 1 base, with 10 bases between them. The CDR3 contains 15 residues.